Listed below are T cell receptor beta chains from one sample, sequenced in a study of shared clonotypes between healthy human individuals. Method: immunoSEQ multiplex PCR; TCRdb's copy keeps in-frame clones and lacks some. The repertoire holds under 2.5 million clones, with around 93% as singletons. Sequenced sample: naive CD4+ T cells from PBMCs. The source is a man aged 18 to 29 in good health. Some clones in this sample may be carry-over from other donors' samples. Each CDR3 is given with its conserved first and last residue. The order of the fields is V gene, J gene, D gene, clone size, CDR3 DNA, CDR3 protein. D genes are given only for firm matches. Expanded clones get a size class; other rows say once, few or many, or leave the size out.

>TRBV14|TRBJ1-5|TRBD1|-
TGTGCCAGCAGCCGGACAGGGAATCAGCCCCAGCATTTT
CASSRTGNQPQHF
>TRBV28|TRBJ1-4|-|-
TGTGCCTCAAGGGTTACTAATGAAAAACTGTTTTTT
CASRVTNEKLFF
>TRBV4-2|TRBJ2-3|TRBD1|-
TGTGCCAGCAGCCAGACGGACAGGGGCCACACAGATACGCAGTATTTT
CASSQTDRGHTDTQYF
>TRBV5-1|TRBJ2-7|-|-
TGCGCCAGCAGCTTGGGGGACCTAAGCAACGAGCAGTACTTC
CASSLGDLSNEQYF
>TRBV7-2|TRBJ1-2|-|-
TGTGCCAGCAGCTTATCTCAGGGTTTCTATGGCTACACCTTC
CASSLSQGFYGYTF
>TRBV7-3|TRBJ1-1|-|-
TGTGCCAGCAGCTTACAGGCAGGGGCTGAAGCTTTCTTT
CASSLQAGAEAFF
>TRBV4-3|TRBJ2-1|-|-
TGCGCCAGCAGCCAACTGAGAGGGGCCCCCAACCCCCTGTTCTTC
CASSQLRGAPNPLFF
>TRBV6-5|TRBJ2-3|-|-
TGTGCCAGCAGTTACTCGTTGGGGGATACGCAGTATTTT
CASSYSLGDTQYF
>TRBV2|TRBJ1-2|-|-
TGTGCCAGCAGTGAAGCGGGTGGTTTTCTGGTTGGCTACACCTTC
CASSEAGGFLVGYTF
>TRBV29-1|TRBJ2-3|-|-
TGCAGCGTTGAAAGGATTTACAGGGAGCCAGATACGCAGTATTTT
CSVERIYREPDTQYF
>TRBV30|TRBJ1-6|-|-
TGTGCCTGGAGTGTCTATTCCTATAATTCACCCCTCCACTTT
CAWSVYSYNSPLHF
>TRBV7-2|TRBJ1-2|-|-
TGTGCCAGCAGCTTAAGGGGTATATCGGGCTACACCTTC
CASSLRGISGYTF
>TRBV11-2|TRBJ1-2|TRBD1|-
TGTGCCAGCAGCCCTCGGACAGGCTGGGGCTACACCTTC
CASSPRTGWGYTF
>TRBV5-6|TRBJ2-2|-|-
TGTGCCAGCAGCTTGTTTGGGGCAGGTTCCGGGGAGCTGTTTTTT
CASSLFGAGSGELFF
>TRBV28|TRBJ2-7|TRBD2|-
TGTGCCAGCAGTTTTTCTTTGCGGGAGCTATCCTACGAGCAGTACTTC
CASSFSLRELSYEQYF
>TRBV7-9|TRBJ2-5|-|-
TGTGCCAGCAGCTTAAGAGGCGAAGAGACCCAGTACTTC
CASSLRGEETQYF
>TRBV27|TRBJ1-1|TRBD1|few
TGTGCCAGCAGTCCTCGGACAGGATTGAACACTGAAGCTTTCTTT
CASSPRTGLNTEAFF
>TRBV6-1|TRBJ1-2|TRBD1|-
TGTGCCAGCAGTGGGACAGGGGATGCTAACTATGGCTACACCTTC
CASSGTGDANYGYTF
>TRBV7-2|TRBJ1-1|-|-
TGTGCCAGCAGACCCGACGCATTCAACACTGAAGCTTTCTTT
CASRPDAFNTEAFF
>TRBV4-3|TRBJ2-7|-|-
TGCGCCAGCAGCCAAGATATCGACAGTCACTACGAGCAGTACTTC
CASSQDIDSHYEQYF
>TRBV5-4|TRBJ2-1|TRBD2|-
TGTGCCAGCAGTGGGACTAGCGGGAGGGCCAATGAGCAGTTCTTC
CASSGTSGRANEQFF
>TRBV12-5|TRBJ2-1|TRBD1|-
TGTGCTAGTGGTCGAAACACGCCAGGGGGTCACAATGAGCAGTTCTTC
CASGRNTPGGHNEQFF
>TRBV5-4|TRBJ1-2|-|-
TGTGCCAGCAGCTTTTCAGGGCCCTATGGCTACACCTTC
CASSFSGPYGYTF
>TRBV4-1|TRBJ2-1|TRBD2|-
TGCGCCAGCAGCCTAGATTCCGGGACTAGCGGGAGGAATGAGCAGTTCTTC
CASSLDSGTSGRNEQFF
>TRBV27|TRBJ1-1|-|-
TGTGCCACCGCCAACCCTCCGGGACAAGTCGGCACTGAAGCTTTCTTT
CATANPPGQVGTEAFF
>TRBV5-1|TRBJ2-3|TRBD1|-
TGCGCCAGCAGCTTCGGGACAGGGACAGATACGCAGTATTTT
CASSFGTGTDTQYF
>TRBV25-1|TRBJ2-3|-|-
TGTGCCAGCAGTGAATGGGGCACAACTAGCACAGATACGCAGTATTTT
CASSEWGTTSTDTQYF
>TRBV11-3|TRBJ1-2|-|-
TGTGCCAGCAGCTTAGAGGCCCCCTGGGGGGTTGGCTACACCTTC
CASSLEAPWGVGYTF
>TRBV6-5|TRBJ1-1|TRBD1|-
TGTGCCAGCAGAAAACAGGGGGCTCGGAACACTGAAGCTTTCTTT
CASRKQGARNTEAFF
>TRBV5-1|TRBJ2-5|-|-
TGCGCCAGCAGCTTGATCGTGGGGGAGACCCAGTACTTC
CASSLIVGETQYF
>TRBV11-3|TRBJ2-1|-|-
TGTGCCAGCAGCTTAGATTTGGGGGACGGTGAGCAGTTCTTC
CASSLDLGDGEQFF
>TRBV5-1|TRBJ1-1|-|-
TGCGCCAGCAGCTTGGTTTTGGGGATGAACACTGAAGCTTTCTTT
CASSLVLGMNTEAFF
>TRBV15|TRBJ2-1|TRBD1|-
TGTGCCACCAGCAGAGAAGGCGGGACAGGGGGCCGGGATGAGCAGTTCTTC
CATSREGGTGGRDEQFF
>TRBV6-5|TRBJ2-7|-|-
TGTGCCAGCAGTTACGGGCTCGGAGGGATTTACGAGCAGTACTTC
CASSYGLGGIYEQYF
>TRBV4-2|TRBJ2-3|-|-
TGTGCCAGCAGCCAAGATAAGGATAGCAAAATCACAGATACGCAGTATTTT
CASSQDKDSKITDTQYF
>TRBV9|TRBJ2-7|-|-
TGTGCCAGCAGCCCCAGAGGAGGGAGGCGCTACGAGCAGTACTTC
CASSPRGGRRYEQYF
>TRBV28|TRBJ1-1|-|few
TGTGCCAGCAGCCAACCCCGGACGGGCAACACTGAAGCTTTCTTT
CASSQPRTGNTEAFF